There are a few counts of the clone carrying this T cell receptor (beta chain). Antigen: not known. The entry originates in a study of CD8 T cells in ankylosing spondylitis. TCRdb used MiXCR to reprocess the 5' RACE reads, holding one entry per CDR3 protein. The table includes 130,000 or so distinct CDR3 sequences, about 6.4% detected once. This CDR3 region has 11 residues. The germline CDR1 and CDR2 sequences are SQVTM and ANQGSEA. Deletions cut 8 bases from V and 8 bases from J, with 15 bases between. Study-level points and caveats: Peripheral blood held disease-linked clones only at relatively low frequency, and these were CD8+. Enrichment of disease-linked clones was reportedly significant in matched ankylosing spondylitis synovial fluid. Some motif variants had been reported before (in reactive arthritis synovial fluid and blood).

The sequencing input was blood, either unsorted or a sorted T cell fraction (not recorded which). This sequence was found in a male donor with ankylosing spondylitis or in good health (not recorded which). The chain couples TRBV29-1 to TRBJ1-2; D may be TRBD1 (6 bases). CDR3 nucleotides: TGCAGCCCCCGGACAGCCGAAGGCTACACCTTC. Translating gives CSPRTAEGYTF.